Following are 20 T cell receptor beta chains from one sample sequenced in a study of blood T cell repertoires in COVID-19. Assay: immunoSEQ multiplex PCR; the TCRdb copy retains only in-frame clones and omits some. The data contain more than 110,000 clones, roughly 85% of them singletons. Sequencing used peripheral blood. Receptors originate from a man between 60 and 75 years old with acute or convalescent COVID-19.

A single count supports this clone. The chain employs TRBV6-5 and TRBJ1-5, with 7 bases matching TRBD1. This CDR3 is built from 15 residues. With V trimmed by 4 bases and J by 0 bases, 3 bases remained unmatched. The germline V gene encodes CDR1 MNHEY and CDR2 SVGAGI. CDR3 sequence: CASSFRTGSNQPQHF. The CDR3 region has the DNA TGTGCCAGCAGTTTTCGGACAGGTAGCAATCAGCCCCAGCATTTT.

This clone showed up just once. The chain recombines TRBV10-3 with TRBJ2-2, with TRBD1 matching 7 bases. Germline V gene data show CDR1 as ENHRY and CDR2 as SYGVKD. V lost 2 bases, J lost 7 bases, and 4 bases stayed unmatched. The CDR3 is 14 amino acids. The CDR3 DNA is TGTGCCATCAGTGAGGACAGGGCCGACGGGGAGCTGTTTTTT. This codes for CAISEDRADGELFF.

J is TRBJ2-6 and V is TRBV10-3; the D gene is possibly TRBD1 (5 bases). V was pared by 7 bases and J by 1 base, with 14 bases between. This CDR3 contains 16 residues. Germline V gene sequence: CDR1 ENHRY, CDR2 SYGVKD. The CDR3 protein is CAINKAGLSGANVLTF. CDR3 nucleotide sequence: TGTGCCATCAATAAAGCAGGGCTTTCTGGGGCCAACGTCCTGACTTTC.

The CDR3 nucleotides read TGTGCCAGCAGCGGGAATTCACCCCTCCACTTT. Amino acids: CASSGNSPLHF. The gene calls are TRBV2 and TRBJ1-6; D is unclear. Trimming removed 6 bases from V and 7 bases from J, with 4 bases in between. The CDR3 runs to 11 residues. Germline values: CDR1 SNHLY, CDR2 FYNNEI.

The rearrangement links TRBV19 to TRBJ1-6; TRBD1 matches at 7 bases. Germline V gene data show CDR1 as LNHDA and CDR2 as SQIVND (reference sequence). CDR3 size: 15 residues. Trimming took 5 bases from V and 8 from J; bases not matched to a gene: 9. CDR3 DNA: TGTGCCAGTAGTCAGACAGGGAAAAAGGATTCACCCCTCCACTTT. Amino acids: CASSQTGKKDSPLHF. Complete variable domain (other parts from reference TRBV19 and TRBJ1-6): DGGITQSPKYLFRKEGQNVTLSCEQNLNHDAMYWYRQDPGQGLRLIYYSQIVNDFQKGDIAEGYSVSREKKESFPLTVTSAQKNPTAFYLCASSQTGKKDSPLHFGNGTRLTVT.

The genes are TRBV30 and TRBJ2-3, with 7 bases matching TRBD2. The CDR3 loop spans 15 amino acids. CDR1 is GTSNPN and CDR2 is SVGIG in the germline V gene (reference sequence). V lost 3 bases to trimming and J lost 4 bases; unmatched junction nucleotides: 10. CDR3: CAWSATSARADTQYF. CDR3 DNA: TGTGCCTGGAGCGCAACTAGCGCGCGGGCAGATACGCAGTATTTT.

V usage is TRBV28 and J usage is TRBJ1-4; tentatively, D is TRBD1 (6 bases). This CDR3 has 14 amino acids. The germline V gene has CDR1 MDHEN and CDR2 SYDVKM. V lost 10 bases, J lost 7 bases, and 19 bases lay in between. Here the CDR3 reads CATVGPQGGEKLFF. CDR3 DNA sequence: TGTGCCACCGTGGGTCCCCAAGGGGGTGAAAAACTGTTTTTT.

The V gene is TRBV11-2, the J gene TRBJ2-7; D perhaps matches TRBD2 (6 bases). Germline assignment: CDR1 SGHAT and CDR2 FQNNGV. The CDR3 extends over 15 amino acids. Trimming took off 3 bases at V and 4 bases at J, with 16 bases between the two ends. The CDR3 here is CASSLAGGGEYEQYF. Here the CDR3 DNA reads TGTGCCAGCAGCTTGGCGGGCGGAGGGGAGTACGAGCAGTACTTC. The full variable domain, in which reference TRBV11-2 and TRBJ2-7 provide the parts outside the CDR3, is EAGVAQSPRYKIIEKRQSVAFWCNPISGHATLYWYQQILGQGPKLLIQFQNNGVVDDSQLPKDRFSAERLKGVDSTLKIQPAKLEDSAVYLCASSLAGGGEYEQYFGPGTRLTVT.

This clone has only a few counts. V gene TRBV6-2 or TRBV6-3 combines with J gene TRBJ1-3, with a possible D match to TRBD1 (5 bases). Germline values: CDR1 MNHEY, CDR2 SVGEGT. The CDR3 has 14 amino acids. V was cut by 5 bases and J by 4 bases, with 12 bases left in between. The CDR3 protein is CASSTGFPGNTIYF. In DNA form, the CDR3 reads TGTGCCAGCAGTACAGGATTCCCCGGAAACACCATATATTTT.

Here the CDR3 DNA reads TGTGCCAGCAGGAGCGGGAGGGCCGGCGAGCAGTACTTC. Translated: CASRSGRAGEQYF. V usage is TRBV2 and J usage is TRBJ2-7; 10 positions match TRBD2. CDR3 size: 13 residues. Trimming at V came to 6 bases and at J to 6 bases, leaving 5 bases not matched to a gene. The germline V gene has CDR1 SNHLY and CDR2 FYNNEI.

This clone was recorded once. As DNA, the CDR3 is TGTGCCAGCATGAGCGCGTTAAGCACAGATACGCAGTATTTT. Translating gives CASMSALSTDTQYF. The chain employs TRBV27 and TRBJ2-3, with D hard to call. The length of the CDR3 is 14 residues. The V gene's germline CDR1 is MNHEY and CDR2 SMNVEV (reference sequence). The germline V and J ends were trimmed by 7 bases and 0 bases, with 11 bases remaining between them.

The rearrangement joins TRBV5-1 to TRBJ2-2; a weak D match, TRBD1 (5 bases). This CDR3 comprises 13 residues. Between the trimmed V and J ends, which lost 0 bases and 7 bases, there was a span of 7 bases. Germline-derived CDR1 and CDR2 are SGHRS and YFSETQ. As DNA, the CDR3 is TGCGCCAGCAGCTTGGACAGGATCGGGGAGCTGTTTTTT. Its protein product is CASSLDRIGELFF.

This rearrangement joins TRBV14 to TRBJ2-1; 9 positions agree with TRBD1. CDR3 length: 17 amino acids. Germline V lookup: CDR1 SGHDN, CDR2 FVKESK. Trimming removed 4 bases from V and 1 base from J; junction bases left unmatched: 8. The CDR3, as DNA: TGTGCCAGCAGCCCACAACCGGGACAGGGATCCTACAATGAGCAGTTCTTC. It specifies CASSPQPGQGSYNEQFF.

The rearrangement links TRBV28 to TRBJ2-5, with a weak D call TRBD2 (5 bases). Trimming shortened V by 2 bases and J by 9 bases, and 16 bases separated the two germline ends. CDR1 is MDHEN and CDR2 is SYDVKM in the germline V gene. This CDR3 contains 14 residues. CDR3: CASSLVGLVGAQYF. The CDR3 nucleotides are TGTGCCAGCAGTTTAGTGGGCCTAGTGGGAGCCCAGTACTTC.

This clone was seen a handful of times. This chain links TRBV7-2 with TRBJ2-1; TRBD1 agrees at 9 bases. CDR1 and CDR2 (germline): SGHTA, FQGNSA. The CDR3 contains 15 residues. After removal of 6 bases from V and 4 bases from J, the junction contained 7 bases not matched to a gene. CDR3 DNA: TGTGCCAGCAGTTCACAGGGGGCCATTTACAATGAGCAGTTCTTC. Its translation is CASSSQGAIYNEQFF.

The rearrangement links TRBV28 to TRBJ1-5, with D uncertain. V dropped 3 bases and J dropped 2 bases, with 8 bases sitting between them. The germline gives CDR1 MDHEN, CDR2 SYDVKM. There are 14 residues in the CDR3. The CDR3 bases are TGTGCCAGCAGTTTGAGGGTTGGCAATCAGCCCCAGCATTTT. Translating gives CASSLRVGNQPQHF.

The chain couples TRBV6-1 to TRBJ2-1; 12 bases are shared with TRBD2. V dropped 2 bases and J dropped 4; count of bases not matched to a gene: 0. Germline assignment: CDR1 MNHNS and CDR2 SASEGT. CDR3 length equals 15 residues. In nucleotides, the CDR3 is TGTGCCAGCAGTGAACTAGCGGGAGGGTACAATGAGCAGTTCTTC. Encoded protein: CASSELAGGYNEQFF.

As DNA, the CDR3 is TGTGCCAGCAGTCTATCCTCCTACAATGAGCAGTTCTTC. Its translation: CASSLSSYNEQFF. The chain couples TRBV11-3 to TRBJ2-1; D not certain. The V end was cut by 6 bases, the J end by 0 bases, with 6 bases between. The CDR3 has 13 amino acids. The germline V gene encodes CDR1 SGHNT and CDR2 YENEEA. Full variable domain (rest looked up from reference TRBV11-3 and TRBJ2-1): EAGVVQSPRYKIIEKKQPVAFWCNPISGHNTLYWYLQNLGQGPELLIRYENEEAVDDSQLPKDRFSAERLKGVDSTLKIQPAELGDSAVYLCASSLSSYNEQFFGPGTRLTVL.

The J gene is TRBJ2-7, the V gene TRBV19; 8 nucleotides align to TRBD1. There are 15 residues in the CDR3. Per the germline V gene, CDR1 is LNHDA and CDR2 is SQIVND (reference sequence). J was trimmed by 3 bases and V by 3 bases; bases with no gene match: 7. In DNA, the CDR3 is TGTGCCAGTAGTATCGGGGACAGGTCGATCTACGAGCAGTACTTC. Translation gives CASSIGDRSIYEQYF.

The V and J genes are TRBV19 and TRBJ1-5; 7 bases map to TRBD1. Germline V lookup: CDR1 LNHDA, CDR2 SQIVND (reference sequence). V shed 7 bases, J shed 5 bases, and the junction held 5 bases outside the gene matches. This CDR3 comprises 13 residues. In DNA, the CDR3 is TGTGCCAGTAACACAGGGGTTCATCAGCCCCAGCATTTT. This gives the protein CASNTGVHQPQHF.